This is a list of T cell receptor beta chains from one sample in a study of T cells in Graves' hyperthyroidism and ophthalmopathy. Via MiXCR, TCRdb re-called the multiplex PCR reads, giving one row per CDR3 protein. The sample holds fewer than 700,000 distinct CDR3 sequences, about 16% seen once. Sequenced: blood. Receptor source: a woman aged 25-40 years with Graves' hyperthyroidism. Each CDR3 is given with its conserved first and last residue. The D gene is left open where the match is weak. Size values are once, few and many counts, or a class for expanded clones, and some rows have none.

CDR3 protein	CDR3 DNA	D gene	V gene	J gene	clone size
CASSLTGAPGELFF	TGTGCCAGCAGCTTAACTGGGGCGCCGGGGGAGCTGTTTTTT	.	TRBV7-3	TRBJ2-2	few
CSARDTYNTEAFF	TGCAGTGCTAGGGACACCTATAACACTGAAGCTTTCTTT	.	TRBV20-1	TRBJ1-1	many
CASKGIHNEQFF	TGTGCCAGCAAGGGGATCCACAATGAGCAGTTCTTC	.	TRBV2	TRBJ2-1	.
CASSQMDRLAFF	TGTGCCAGCAGCCAGATGGACAGGTTGGCTTTCTTT	TRBD1	TRBV3-1	TRBJ1-1	many
CAISEKYEQYF	TGTGCCATCAGTGAGAAGTACGAGCAGTACTTC	.	TRBV10-3	TRBJ2-7	few
CASKGTTYEQYF	TGTGCCAGCAAGGGGACTACCTACGAGCAGTACTTC	TRBD2	TRBV2	TRBJ2-7	few
CASSSGLAGGTRNIQYF	TGTGCCAGCAGTTCGGGGCTAGCGGGAGGGACTAGAAACATTCAGTACTTC	TRBD2	TRBV12-3/TRBV12-4	TRBJ2-4	.
CASSLGRVNEKLFF	TGTGCCAGCAGCTTAGGCAGGGTTAATGAAAAACTGTTTTTT	.	TRBV7-8	TRBJ1-4	few
CASNELLLTEAFF	TGTGCCAGCAATGAGTTATTGCTCACTGAAGCTTTCTTT	.	TRBV6-2/TRBV6-3	TRBJ1-1	many
CASSYSPPREVTDTQYF	TGTGCCAGCAGTTACTCCCCACCTCGGGAGGTCACAGATACGCAGTATTTT	TRBD2	TRBV6-5	TRBJ2-3	many
CSAKGGKGAYEQYF	TGCAGTGCTAAAGGAGGAAAGGGGGCCTACGAGCAGTACTTC	.	TRBV20-1	TRBJ2-7	many
CSGWPDMNEQFF	TGCAGCGGATGGCCTGACATGAATGAGCAGTTCTTC	.	TRBV29-1	TRBJ2-1	many
CASSERLPNYEQYF	TGTGCCAGCAGTGAACGGCTACCGAACTACGAGCAGTACTTC	.	TRBV2	TRBJ2-7	few
CSSPGRDTGELFF	TGCAGTTCCCCCGGTCGAGACACCGGGGAGCTGTTTTTT	.	TRBV20-1	TRBJ2-2	.
CASSLTGGPYEQYF	TGTGCCAGCAGCCTGACAGGGGGACCCTACGAGCAGTACTTC	TRBD1	TRBV28	TRBJ2-7	many
CASLATSGYTDTQYF	TGTGCCAGCTTGGCGACTAGCGGTTACACAGATACGCAGTATTTT	TRBD2	TRBV2	TRBJ2-3	many
CSARLNRGQETQYF	TGCAGTGCGAGACTAAACAGGGGACAAGAGACCCAGTACTTC	TRBD1	TRBV20-1	TRBJ2-5	many
CASSLGQRDNEQFF	TGTGCCAGCAGCCTAGGACAGAGAGACAATGAGCAGTTCTTC	.	TRBV7-2	TRBJ2-1	many
CASSHGREGYNEQFF	TGTGCCAGCAGCCATGGGCGGGAGGGCTACAATGAGCAGTTCTTC	TRBD2	TRBV3-1	TRBJ2-1	many
CASSVQLGVSNQPQHF	TGTGCCAGCAGTGTACAGTTGGGGGTGAGCAATCAGCCCCAGCATTTT	.	TRBV6-1	TRBJ1-5	many
CATSDWDRGYGETQYF	TGTGCCACCAGTGACTGGGACAGGGGTTATGGGGAGACCCAGTACTTC	TRBD1	TRBV24-1	TRBJ2-5	few
CASSLSPGMDQPQHF	TGTGCCAGCAGTTTAAGCCCCGGTATGGATCAGCCCCAGCATTTT	.	TRBV27	TRBJ1-5	.
CASSEAPGGSTGTQYF	TGTGCCAGCAGTGAAGCACCAGGGGGAAGCACAGGTACGCAGTATTTT	TRBD1	TRBV6-1	TRBJ2-3	.
CASSPTSGRETQYF	TGTGCCAGCAGCCCGACTAGCGGTCGGGAGACCCAGTACTTC	TRBD2	TRBV2	TRBJ2-5	many
CSARERGFNEKLFF	TGCAGTGCTAGAGAGAGGGGGTTTAATGAAAAACTGTTTTTT	.	TRBV20-1	TRBJ1-4	.
CASSARYSSTDTQYF	TGTGCCAGCAGTGCTCGCTACTCTAGCACAGATACGCAGTATTTT	.	TRBV6-1	TRBJ2-3	many
CASRGWQQGAGSGANVLTF	TGCGCCAGCAGAGGGTGGCAGCAGGGGGCTGGCTCTGGGGCCAACGTCCTGACTTTC	TRBD1	TRBV5-1	TRBJ2-6	.
CSARAIAGGYEQYF	TGCAGTGCTAGAGCTATAGCGGGAGGGTACGAGCAGTACTTC	TRBD2	TRBV20-1	TRBJ2-7	few
CAWSGGIGETQYF	TGTGCCTGGAGTGGCGGTATAGGAGAGACCCAGTACTTC	.	TRBV30	TRBJ2-5	few
CASSGYGTGELFF	TGTGCCAGCAGCGGGTATGGAACCGGGGAGCTGTTTTTT	.	TRBV7-3	TRBJ2-2	many
CRKDREETQYF	TGCAGGAAGGACAGGGAAGAGACCCAGTACTTC	TRBD1	TRBV29-1	TRBJ2-5	many
CASIGGRVNAGELFF	TGTGCCAGCATCGGCGGGCGGGTAAACGCCGGGGAGCTGTTTTTT	.	TRBV11-2	TRBJ2-2	many
CASSYDRGGYNGYTF	TGTGCCAGCAGTTACGACCGGGGGGGGTATAATGGCTACACCTTC	.	TRBV6-6	TRBJ1-2	few
CASSQGLQYEQYF	TGCGCCAGCAGCCAAGGACTCCAATACGAGCAGTACTTC	.	TRBV4-1	TRBJ2-7	few
CSASWGTTRNEQFF	TGCAGTGCTAGTTGGGGAACTACGCGCAATGAGCAGTTCTTC	.	TRBV20-1	TRBJ2-1	.
CASKVGQEETQYF	TGTGCCAGCAAAGTAGGACAGGAAGAGACCCAGTACTTC	TRBD1	TRBV2	TRBJ2-5	.
CASSPGWGVPDTQYF	TGTGCCAGCTCACCAGGTTGGGGAGTTCCAGATACGCAGTATTTT	.	TRBV18	TRBJ2-3	many
CASSLAEGFDGYTF	TGCGCCAGCAGCTTGGCCGAGGGTTTTGATGGCTACACCTTC	.	TRBV5-1	TRBJ1-2	.
CASSLGEGVRSDTQYF	TGTGCCAGCAGCTTGGGAGAGGGAGTTCGTTCAGATACGCAGTATTTT	.	TRBV5-6	TRBJ2-3	.
CASSPGGAYGYTF	TGTGCCAGCAGTCCCGGGGGGGCTTATGGCTACACCTTC	.	TRBV28	TRBJ1-2	many
CASTSGVYNEQFF	TGTGCCAGTACCTCGGGAGTGTACAATGAGCAGTTCTTC	.	TRBV19	TRBJ2-1	few
CASSMSFRTATDTQYF	TGTGCCAGTAGTATGTCCTTCCGGACAGCCACAGATACGCAGTATTTT	.	TRBV19	TRBJ2-3	.
CASSQQPGTSSYEQYF	TGCGCCAGCAGCCAACAGCCCGGGACTAGCTCCTACGAGCAGTACTTC	TRBD2	TRBV4-1	TRBJ2-7	few